The subject of this entry is one T cell receptor beta chain. The record originates from a study of shared clonotypes between healthy human individuals. Study-level information: Samples came from a couple of female and a few male donors aged 18 to 49.

From germline, CDR1 is SGHAT and CDR2 FQNNGV. V lost 5 bases and J lost 9, with 14 bases in between. The CDR3 contains 13 residues. Healthy and HIV-negative, the adult donors had no recent acute infections or vaccinations. Deep-level assay runs were performed. Original data processing: Filtering differed since immunoSEQ provided only junctions, with no quality scores. Method: immunoSEQ multiplex PCR; TCRdb's copy keeps in-frame clones and lacks some. V and J calls plus clone size are reproduced from that table; the DNA served to infer D and trimming. Of hundreds of thousands of clones listed, approximately 80% are singletons.

The J gene is TRBJ2-1, the V gene TRBV11-2; D is unresolved. Material: PBMCs. The TCR originated in a woman in her 40s in good health. Some clones in this sample may be carry-over from other donors' samples. The CDR3: CASSQPSLGEQFF. DNA for the CDR3: TGTGCCAGCAGCCAGCCCAGCTTGGGTGAGCAGTTCTTC.